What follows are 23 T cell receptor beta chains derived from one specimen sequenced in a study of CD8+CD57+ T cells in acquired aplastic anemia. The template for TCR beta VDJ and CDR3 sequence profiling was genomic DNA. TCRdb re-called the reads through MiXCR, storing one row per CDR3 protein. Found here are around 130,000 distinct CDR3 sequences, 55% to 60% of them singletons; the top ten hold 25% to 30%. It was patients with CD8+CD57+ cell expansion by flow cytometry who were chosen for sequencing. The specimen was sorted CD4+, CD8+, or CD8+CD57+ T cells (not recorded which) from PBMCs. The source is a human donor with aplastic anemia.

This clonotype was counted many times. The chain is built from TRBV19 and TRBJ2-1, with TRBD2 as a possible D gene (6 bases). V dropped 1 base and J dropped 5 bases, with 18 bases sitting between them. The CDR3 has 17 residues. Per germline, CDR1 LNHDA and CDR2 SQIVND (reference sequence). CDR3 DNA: TGTGCCAGTAGTATAGTGGGGGATAGGCGGACTAACAATGAGCAGTTCTTC. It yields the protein CASSIVGDRRTNNEQFF.

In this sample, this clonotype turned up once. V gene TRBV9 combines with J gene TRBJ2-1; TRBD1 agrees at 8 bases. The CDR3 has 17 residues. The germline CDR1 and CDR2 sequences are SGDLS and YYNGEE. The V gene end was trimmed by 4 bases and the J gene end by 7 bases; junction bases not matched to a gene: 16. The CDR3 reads CASSSRKGTGRENEQFF. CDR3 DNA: TGTGCCAGCAGCTCACGAAAAGGGACAGGTCGTGAAAATGAGCAGTTCTTC.

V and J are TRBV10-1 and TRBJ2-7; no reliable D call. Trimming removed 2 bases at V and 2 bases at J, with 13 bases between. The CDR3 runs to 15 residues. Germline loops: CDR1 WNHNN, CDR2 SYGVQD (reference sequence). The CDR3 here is CASSETVVGAYEQYF. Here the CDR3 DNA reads TGCGCCAGCAGTGAGACCGTCGTGGGCGCCTACGAGCAGTACTTC.

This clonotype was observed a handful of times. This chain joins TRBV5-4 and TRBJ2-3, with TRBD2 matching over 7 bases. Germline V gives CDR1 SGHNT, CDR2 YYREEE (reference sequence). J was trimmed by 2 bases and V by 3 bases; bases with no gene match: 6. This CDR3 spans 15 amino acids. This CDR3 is CASSSEAGNTDTQYF. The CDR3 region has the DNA TGTGCCAGCAGCTCGGAAGCGGGGAACACAGATACGCAGTATTTT.

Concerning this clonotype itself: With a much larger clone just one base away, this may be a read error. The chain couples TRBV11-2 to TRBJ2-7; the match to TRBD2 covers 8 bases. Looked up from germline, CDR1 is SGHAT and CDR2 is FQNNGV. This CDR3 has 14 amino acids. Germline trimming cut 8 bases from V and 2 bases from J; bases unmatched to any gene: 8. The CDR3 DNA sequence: TGTGCCAGCGGCGGGGGGACAAACCCCTACGAGCAGTACTTC. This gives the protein CASGGGTNPYEQYF.

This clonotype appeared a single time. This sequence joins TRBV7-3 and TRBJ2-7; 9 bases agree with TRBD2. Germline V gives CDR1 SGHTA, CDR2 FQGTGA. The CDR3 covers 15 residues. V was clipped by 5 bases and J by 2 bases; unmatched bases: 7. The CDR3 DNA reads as TGTGCCAGCAGCCTAAAAGCGGGAGGTGCCTACGAGCAGTACTTC. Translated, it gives CASSLKAGGAYEQYF.

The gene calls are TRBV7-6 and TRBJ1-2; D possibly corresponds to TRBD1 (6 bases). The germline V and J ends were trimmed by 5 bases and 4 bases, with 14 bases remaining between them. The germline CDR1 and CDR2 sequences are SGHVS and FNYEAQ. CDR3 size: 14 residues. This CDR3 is CASSPGGSGYGYTF. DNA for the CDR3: TGTGCCAGCAGCCCCGGGGGCTCTGGCTATGGCTACACCTTC.

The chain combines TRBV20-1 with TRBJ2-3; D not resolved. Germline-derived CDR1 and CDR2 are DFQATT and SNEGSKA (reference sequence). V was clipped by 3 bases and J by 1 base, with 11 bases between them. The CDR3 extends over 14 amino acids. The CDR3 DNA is TGCAGTGCTAGTTCCGGGTGGGGCACAGATACGCAGTATTTT. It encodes CSASSGWGTDTQYF.

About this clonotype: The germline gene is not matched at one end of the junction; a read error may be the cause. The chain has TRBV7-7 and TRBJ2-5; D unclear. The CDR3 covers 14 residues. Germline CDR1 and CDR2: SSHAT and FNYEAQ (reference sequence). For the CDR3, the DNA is TGTGCTAGCAGCTTAGACTCCCCCCAAGAGACCCAGTACTTC. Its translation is CASSLDSPQETQYF.

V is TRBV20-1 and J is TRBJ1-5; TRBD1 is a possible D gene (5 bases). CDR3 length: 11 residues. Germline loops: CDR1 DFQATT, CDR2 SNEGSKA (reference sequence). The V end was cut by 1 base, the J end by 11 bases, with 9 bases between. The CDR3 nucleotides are TGCAGTGCTAGAGGCCGGGACTCCCAGCATTTT. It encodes CSARGRDSQHF.

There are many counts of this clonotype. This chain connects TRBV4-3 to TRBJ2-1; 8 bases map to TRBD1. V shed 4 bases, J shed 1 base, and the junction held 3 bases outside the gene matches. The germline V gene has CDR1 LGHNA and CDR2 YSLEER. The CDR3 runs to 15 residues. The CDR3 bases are TGCGCCAGCAGCCGCGGGACAGGATCCTACAATGAGCAGTTCTTC. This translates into CASSRGTGSYNEQFF.

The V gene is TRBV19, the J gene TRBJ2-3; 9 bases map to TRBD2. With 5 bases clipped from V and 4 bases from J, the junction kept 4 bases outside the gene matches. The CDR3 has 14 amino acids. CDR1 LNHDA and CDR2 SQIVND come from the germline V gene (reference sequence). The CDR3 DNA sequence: TGTGCCAGTAGTGGAGCGGGGGGTCCAGATACGCAGTATTTT. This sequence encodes CASSGAGGPDTQYF.

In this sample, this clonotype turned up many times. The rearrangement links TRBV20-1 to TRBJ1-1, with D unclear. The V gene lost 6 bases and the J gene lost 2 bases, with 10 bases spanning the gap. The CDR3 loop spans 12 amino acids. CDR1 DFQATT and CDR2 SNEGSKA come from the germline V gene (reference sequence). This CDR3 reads CSARRPNTEAFF. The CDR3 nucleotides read TGCAGTGCCCGGAGGCCCAACACTGAAGCTTTCTTT.

In DNA, the CDR3 is TGTGCCAGCAGTCCCCCTACAGGGGAGTTCACAGATACGCAGTATTTT. The encoded protein is CASSPPTGEFTDTQYF. The chain is built from TRBV25-1 and TRBJ2-3; 7 bases match TRBD1. The CDR3 runs to 16 residues. Losses at the gene ends were 5 bases for V and 2 bases for J; bases not matched to a gene: 10. CDR1 and CDR2 (germline): MGHDK, SYGVNS. The whole variable domain, filled in from reference TRBV25-1 and TRBJ2-3, reads EADIYQTPRYLVIGTGKKITLECSQTMGHDKMYWYQQDPGMELHLIHYSYGVNSTEKGDLSSESTVSRIRTEHFPLTLESARPSHTSQYLCASSPPTGEFTDTQYFGPGTRLTVL.

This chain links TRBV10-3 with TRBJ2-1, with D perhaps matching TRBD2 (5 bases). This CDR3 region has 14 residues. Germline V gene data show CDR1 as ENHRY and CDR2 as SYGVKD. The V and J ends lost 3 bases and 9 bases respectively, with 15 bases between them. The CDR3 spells CAISDEGTGGEQFF. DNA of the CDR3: TGTGCCATCAGTGACGAGGGCACGGGCGGTGAGCAGTTCTTC.

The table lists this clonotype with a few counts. CDR3 DNA: TGTGCCAGCAGTCTATACGAGCAGTACTTC. Translation: CASSLYEQYF. The gene calls are TRBV9 and TRBJ2-7, with no clear D. Per germline, CDR1 SGDLS and CDR2 YYNGEE. The CDR3 totals 10 residues. Trimming pared 5 bases from V and 4 bases from J, leaving 4 bases between.

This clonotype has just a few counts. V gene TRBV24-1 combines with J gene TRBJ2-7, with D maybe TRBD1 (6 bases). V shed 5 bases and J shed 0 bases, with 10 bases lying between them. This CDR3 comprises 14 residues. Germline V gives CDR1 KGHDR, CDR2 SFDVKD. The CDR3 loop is CATSATGNSYEQYF. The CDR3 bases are TGTGCCACCAGTGCTACAGGGAACTCCTACGAGCAGTACTTC.

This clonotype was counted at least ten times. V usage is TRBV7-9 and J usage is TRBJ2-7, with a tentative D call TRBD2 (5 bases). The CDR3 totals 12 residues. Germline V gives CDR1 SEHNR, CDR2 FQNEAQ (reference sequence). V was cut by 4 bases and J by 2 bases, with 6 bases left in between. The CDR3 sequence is CASSSRAYEQYF. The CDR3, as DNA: TGTGCCAGCAGCTCGAGGGCCTACGAGCAGTACTTC.

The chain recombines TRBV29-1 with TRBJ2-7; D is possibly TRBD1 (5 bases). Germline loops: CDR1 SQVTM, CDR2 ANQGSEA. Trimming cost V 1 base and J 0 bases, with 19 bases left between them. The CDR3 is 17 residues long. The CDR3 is CSVEAMGSGIGSYEQYF. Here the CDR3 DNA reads TGCAGCGTTGAAGCGATGGGCTCAGGGATAGGCTCCTACGAGCAGTACTTC.

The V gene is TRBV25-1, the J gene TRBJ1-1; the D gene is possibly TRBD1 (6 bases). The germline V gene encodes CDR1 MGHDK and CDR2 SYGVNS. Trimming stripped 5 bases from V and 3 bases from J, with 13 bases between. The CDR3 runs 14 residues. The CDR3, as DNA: TGTGCCAGCAGTTTACAGGGAGGGGACACTGAAGCTTTCTTT. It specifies CASSLQGGDTEAFF.

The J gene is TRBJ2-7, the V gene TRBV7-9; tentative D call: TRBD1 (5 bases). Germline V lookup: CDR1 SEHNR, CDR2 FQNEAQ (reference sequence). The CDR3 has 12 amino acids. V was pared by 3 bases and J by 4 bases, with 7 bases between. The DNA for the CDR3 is TGTGCCAGCAGCTTGACAGAATACGAGCAGTACTTC. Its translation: CASSLTEYEQYF. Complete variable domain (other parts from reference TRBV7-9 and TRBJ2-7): DTGVSQNPRHKITKRGQNVTFRCDPISEHNRLYWYRQTLGQGPEFLTYFQNEAQLEKSRLLSDRFSAERPKGSFSTLEIQRTEQGDSAMYLCASSLTEYEQYFGPGTRLTVT.

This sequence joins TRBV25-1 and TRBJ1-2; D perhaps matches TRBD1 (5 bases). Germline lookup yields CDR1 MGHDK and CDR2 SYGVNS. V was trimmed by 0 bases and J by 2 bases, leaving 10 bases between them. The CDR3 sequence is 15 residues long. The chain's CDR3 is CASSEYGRANYGYTF. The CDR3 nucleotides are TGTGCCAGCAGTGAATATGGCAGGGCCAACTATGGCTACACCTTC.

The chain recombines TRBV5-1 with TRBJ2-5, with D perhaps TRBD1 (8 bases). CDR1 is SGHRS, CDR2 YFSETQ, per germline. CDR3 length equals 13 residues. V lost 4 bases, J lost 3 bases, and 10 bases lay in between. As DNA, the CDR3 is TGCGCCAGCAGCACAGGGGGGGAAGAGACCCAGTACTTC. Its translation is CASSTGGEETQYF.